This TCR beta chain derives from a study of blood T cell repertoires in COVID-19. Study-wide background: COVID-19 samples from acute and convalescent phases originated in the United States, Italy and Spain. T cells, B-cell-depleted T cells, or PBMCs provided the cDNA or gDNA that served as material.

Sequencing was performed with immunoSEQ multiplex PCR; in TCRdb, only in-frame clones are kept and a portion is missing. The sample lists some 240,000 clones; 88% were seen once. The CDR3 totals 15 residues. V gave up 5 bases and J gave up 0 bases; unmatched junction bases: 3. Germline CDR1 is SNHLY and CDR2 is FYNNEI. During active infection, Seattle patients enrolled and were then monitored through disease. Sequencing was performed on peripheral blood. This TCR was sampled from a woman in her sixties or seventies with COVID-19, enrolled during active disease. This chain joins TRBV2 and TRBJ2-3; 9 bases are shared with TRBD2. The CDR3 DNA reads TGTGCCAGCAGTTCTAGCGGGGATAGCACAGATACGCAGTATTTT. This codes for CASSSSGDSTDTQYF.